The 19 T cell receptor beta chains given below trace back to one sample, sequenced in a study of T-cell reconstitution after alpha-beta-depleted transplantation in children. As it was prepared, the TCRbeta library received unique molecular identifiers. MiXCR, run by TCRdb on the PCR reads, gives a single entry per CDR3 protein. The sample lists approximately 420,000 distinct CDR3 sequences; approximately 11% were seen once. The sample was PBMCs from the stem cell graft donor, taken from the stem cell graft. Every receptor here comes from a human donor who donated a stem cell graft to a child with acute myeloid leukemia.

This clonotype was counted between two and nine times. The genes are TRBV20-1 and TRBJ2-1; 12 bases fit TRBD2. Germline CDR1 DFQATT, CDR2 SNEGSKA (reference sequence). V trimming: 0 bases; J trimming: 4 bases; junction bases outside the gene matches: 7. CDR3 size: 17 residues. The CDR3 loop is CSARDSTSGSRYNEQFF. CDR3 DNA sequence: TGCAGTGCTAGAGATTCGACTAGCGGGAGTAGGTACAATGAGCAGTTCTTC.

DNA of the CDR3: TGTGCCAGCAGCGTATCCAGGGCGGGGGAGACCCAGTACTTC. Protein: CASSVSRAGETQYF. This sequence joins TRBV9 and TRBJ2-5, with D perhaps matching TRBD2 (6 bases). The V end lost 1 base, the J end lost 5 bases, and 12 bases lay between the germline ends. The CDR3 covers 14 residues. Germline V lookup: CDR1 SGDLS, CDR2 YYNGEE.

Only a few counts were recorded for this clonotype. This rearrangement joins TRBV5-1 to TRBJ2-3; tentatively, D is TRBD1 (6 bases). Trimming cost V 1 base and J 2 bases, with 23 bases left between them. Germline V gene data show CDR1 as SGHRS and CDR2 as YFSETQ. This CDR3 region has 19 residues. The DNA for the CDR3 is TGCGCCAGCAGCTTGTACGGACAGAGGTTACCGGGCAACACAGATACGCAGTATTTT. It codes for CASSLYGQRLPGNTDTQYF.

This clonotype has a handful of counts. The chain combines TRBV7-2 with TRBJ2-3, with 10 bases aligning to TRBD2. The V segment lost 5 bases and the J segment 5 bases; nucleotides outside the gene matches: 10. The V gene's germline CDR1 is SGHTA and CDR2 FQGNSA. This CDR3 region has 16 residues. Here the CDR3 DNA reads TGTGCCAGCAGCCGAGGGACTAGCGTGGGTATAGATACGCAGTATTTT. This encodes CASSRGTSVGIDTQYF.

V and J are TRBV5-1 and TRBJ2-5, with 7 bases fitting TRBD1. V shed 3 bases and J 0 bases; nucleotides not matched to a gene: 8. CDR1 is SGHRS, CDR2 YFSETQ, per germline. The CDR3 is made up of 16 amino acids. CDR3 residues: CASSSPPGQYQETQYF. The CDR3 nucleotides are TGCGCCAGCAGCTCGCCACCGGGACAGTACCAAGAGACCCAGTACTTC. The full variable domain, its missing parts supplied by reference TRBV5-1 and TRBJ2-5, is KAGVTQTPRYLIKTRGQQVTLSCSPISGHRSVSWYQQTPGQGLQFLFEYFSETQRNKGNFPGRFSGRQFSNSRSEMNVSTLELGDSALYLCASSSPPGQYQETQYFGPGTRLLVL.

This chain joins TRBV20-1 and TRBJ2-7, with D tentatively TRBD1 (6 bases). Germline CDR1 DFQATT, CDR2 SNEGSKA (reference sequence). Trimming removed 5 bases at V and 0 bases at J, with 17 bases between. This CDR3 contains 15 residues. The CDR3 DNA sequence: TGCAGTGCTGTTGCCAGGGGCGATTACTCCTACGAGCAGTACTTC. It is translated as CSAVARGDYSYEQYF.

V is TRBV5-6 and J is TRBJ2-3; 7 positions agree with TRBD1. Germline V lookup: CDR1 SGHDT, CDR2 YYEEEE. With 1 base clipped from V and 1 base from J, the junction kept 9 bases outside the gene matches. The CDR3 is 17 residues long. CDR3 in amino acids: CASSLWQGVWGTDTQYF. The CDR3 DNA sequence: TGTGCCAGCAGCTTGTGGCAGGGGGTTTGGGGCACAGATACGCAGTATTTT.

This clonotype was counted only a few times. In DNA form, the CDR3 reads TGTGCCAGTAATGTCCCGGGACAGCCTATGAACACTGAAGCTTTCTTT. It is translated as CASNVPGQPMNTEAFF. J is TRBJ1-1 and V is TRBV19, with 7 bases fitting TRBD1. V lost 7 bases to trimming and J lost 0 bases; unmatched junction nucleotides: 11. The CDR3 consists of 16 residues. CDR1 and CDR2 (germline): LNHDA, SQIVND (reference sequence).

With regard to this clonotype: Compared with germline, one end of the junction differs, possibly owing to a read error. The gene calls are TRBV28 and TRBJ2-7; the D is unclear. The CDR3 consists of 11 residues. Germline V lookup: CDR1 MDHEN, CDR2 SYDVKM. The DNA of the CDR3 is TGTGCCAGCAGGAGCTCCTACCAGCAGTACTTC. Translated: CASRSSYQQYF.

This clonotype was observed a handful of times. The chain combines TRBV15 with TRBJ2-5; possibly TRBD1 for D (5 bases). Looked up from germline, CDR1 is LNHNV and CDR2 is YYDKDF (reference sequence). The CDR3 is 15 amino acids. V lost 0 bases, J lost 2 bases, and 10 bases lay in between. The CDR3 DNA is TGTGCCACCAGCAGAGATCGCCAGGGTCAAGAGACCCAGTACTTC. Translation gives CATSRDRQGQETQYF.

This clonotype was recorded a few times. The chain is built from TRBV19 and TRBJ1-2, with a possible D match to TRBD1 (5 bases). Germline V lookup: CDR1 LNHDA, CDR2 SQIVND (reference sequence). The length of the CDR3 is 14 residues. Trimming left V 9 bases short and J 5 bases short, with 19 bases between. This CDR3 is CASSKEGRGYGYTF. The DNA for the CDR3 is TGTGCCAGCTCGAAGGAGGGGCGCGGGTATGGCTACACCTTC.

A word on this clonotype: Being one base from a much bigger clone, this may be a read error. V is TRBV4-2 and J is TRBJ2-5; 14 bases line up with TRBD2. There are 20 residues in the CDR3. The trim removed 3 bases at V and 2 bases at J, leaving 14 bases unmatched. Germline-derived CDR1 and CDR2 are LGHNA and YNFKEQ. The CDR3 region is CASSQGVGTSGGNFQETQYF. For the CDR3, the DNA is TGTGCCAGCAGCCAGGGCGTCGGGACTAGCGGGGGTAATTTTCAAGAGACCCAGTACTTC.

The chain is built from TRBV12-3 or TRBV12-4 and TRBJ1-4, with unresolved D. The CDR3 sequence is 14 residues long. V dropped 1 base and J dropped 3 bases, with 6 bases sitting between them. DNA for the CDR3: TGTGCCAGCAGTTTAGGGCTAGCTAATGAAAAACTGTTTTTT. Protein: CASSLGLANEKLFF.

V usage is TRBV5-1 and J usage is TRBJ2-1; 11 nucleotides line up with TRBD1. V lost 7 bases and J lost 6; bases outside the gene matches: 6. CDR1 and CDR2 from the germline V gene are SGHRS and YFSETQ. This CDR3 contains 14 residues. The CDR3 loop is CASRGTGGSNEQFF. In nucleotides, the CDR3 is TGCGCCAGCCGAGGGACAGGGGGGTCCAATGAGCAGTTCTTC. Complete variable domain (other parts from reference TRBV5-1 and TRBJ2-1): KAGVTQTPRYLIKTRGQQVTLSCSPISGHRSVSWYQQTPGQGLQFLFEYFSETQRNKGNFPGRFSGRQFSNSRSEMNVSTLELGDSALYLCASRGTGGSNEQFFGPGTRLTVL.

V is TRBV6-1 and J is TRBJ2-3; D may be TRBD2 (6 bases). The CDR3 length is 12 residues. Germline assignment: CDR1 MNHNS and CDR2 SASEGT. Trimming left V 10 bases short and J 2 bases short, with 10 bases between. The DNA of the CDR3 is TGTGCCACAACTAGCCACACAGATACGCAGTATTTT. Encoded protein: CATTSHTDTQYF.

This chain joins TRBV4-2 and TRBJ2-5, with 9 bases fitting TRBD2. V lost 0 bases to trimming and J lost 4 bases; unmatched junction nucleotides: 9. The V gene's germline CDR1 is LGHNA and CDR2 YNFKEQ. The CDR3 spans 17 residues. CDR3 sequence (DNA): TGTGCCAGCAGCCAAGATCCGGCGGGAGGGCCCGGAGAGACCCAGTACTTC. Amino acids: CASSQDPAGGPGETQYF.

By share, this clonotype ranks as medium-sized (0.01 to 0.1%). J is TRBJ1-2 and V is TRBV20-1, with 7 nucleotides matching TRBD1. The trim removed 6 bases at V and 5 bases at J, leaving 6 bases unmatched. CDR3 size: 12 residues. Germline V gene sequence: CDR1 DFQATT, CDR2 SNEGSKA (reference sequence). The CDR3 nucleotides read TGCAGTGCCGCGAGACAGGGATATGGCTACACCTTC. It specifies CSAARQGYGYTF.

The V gene is TRBV20-1, the J gene TRBJ2-2; 9 nucleotides line up with TRBD1. The V segment lost 1 base and the J segment 1 base; nucleotides outside the gene matches: 4. This CDR3 region has 16 residues. CDR1 and CDR2 (germline): DFQATT, SNEGSKA (reference sequence). The CDR3 DNA sequence: TGCAGTGCTAGAGCTGTGGGACAGGGGAACACCGGGGAGCTGTTTTTT. Its protein product is CSARAVGQGNTGELFF.

This clonotype was observed a handful of times. This sequence joins TRBV21-1 and TRBJ2-3; the DNA was not compared with TRBD2, the D call given in the table. TRBV21-1 is termed a pseudogene. The CDR3 has 18 residues. CDR3 sequence: CASSKDGGGQACTDTQYF. The CDR3 region has the DNA TGTGCCAGCAGCAAAGATGGCGGGGGGCAAGCTTGCACAGATACGCAGTATTTT.